These 17 T cell receptor beta chains share one sample of origin, sequenced in a study of blood T cell repertoires in COVID-19. Profiled with immunoSEQ multiplex PCR; TCRdb holds only in-frame clones, not every one. The sample has approximately 90,000 clones; 90% are singletons. The sequencing sample was made of peripheral blood. The receptor set was obtained from a man in his sixties with acute or convalescent COVID-19.

The chain recombines TRBV6-5 with TRBJ2-1; no firm D call. The CDR3 extends over 13 amino acids. With 7 bases removed from V and 5 bases from J, the gap between germline ends came to 12 bases. The germline V gene has CDR1 MNHEY and CDR2 SVGAGI. In nucleotides, the CDR3 is TGTGCCAGCACCCCCTCACTGAACAATGAGCAGTTCTTC. It encodes CASTPSLNNEQFF.

The gene calls are TRBV18 and TRBJ1-6; 8 bases align to TRBD1. V was pared by 2 bases and J by 6 bases, with 6 bases of the junction left unmatched. The CDR3 sequence is 16 residues long. CDR1 and CDR2 (germline): KGHSH, LQKENI. CDR3 sequence: CASSPTGGITNSPLHF. The CDR3 DNA is TGTGCCAGCTCACCAACAGGGGGAATCACTAATTCACCCCTCCACTTT.

The chain uses TRBV30 and TRBJ1-1; TRBD1 aligns across 7 bases. With 2 bases clipped from V and 2 bases from J, the junction kept 8 bases outside the gene matches. The germline CDR1 and CDR2 sequences are GTSNPN and SVGIG (reference sequence). The CDR3 consists of 15 residues. CDR3 region: CAWSFSNRGNTEAFF. CDR3 nucleotide sequence: TGTGCCTGGAGTTTTTCCAACAGGGGCAACACTGAAGCTTTCTTT.

This rearrangement joins TRBV30 to TRBJ1-6, with D perhaps matching TRBD1 (5 bases). CDR1 is GTSNPN and CDR2 is SVGIG in the germline V gene (reference sequence). There are 13 residues in the CDR3. The ends were cut back, 1 base at V and 4 bases at J, with 5 bases in the middle. The CDR3, as DNA: TGTGCCTGGAGTGGACAGTATAATTCACCCCTCCACTTT. Its protein product is CAWSGQYNSPLHF.

This clone appeared a single time. The J gene is TRBJ2-7, the V gene TRBV27, with D perhaps matching TRBD2 (5 bases). This CDR3 spans 17 amino acids. V shed 0 bases and J shed 2 bases, with 17 bases lying between them. Germline lookup yields CDR1 MNHEY and CDR2 SMNVEV (reference sequence). The CDR3 DNA is TGTGCCAGCAGTTTATCGGGGAGAGCGACCTCCACCTACGAGCAGTACTTC. Translation: CASSLSGRATSTYEQYF.

The gene calls are TRBV28 and TRBJ2-3, with TRBD1 matching 7 bases. The CDR3 is 14 residues long. Germline CDR1 reads MDHEN; CDR2 reads SYDVKM. V gave up 5 bases and J gave up 2 bases; unmatched junction bases: 4. CDR3 DNA sequence: TGTGCCAGCAGTGGGACAGAAAACACAGATACGCAGTATTTT. Its translation is CASSGTENTDTQYF. The variable domain in full, with the rest retrieved from reference TRBV28 and TRBJ2-3, is DVKVTQSSRYLVKRTGEKVFLECVQDMDHENMFWYRQDPGLGLRLIYFSYDVKMKEKGDIPEGYSVSREKKERFSLILESASTNQTSMYLCASSGTENTDTQYFGPGTRLTVL.

This chain connects TRBV11-2 to TRBJ1-4, with D tentatively TRBD1 (5 bases). Germline V CDR1 and CDR2: SGHAT, FQNNGV. Trimming left V 0 bases short and J 7 bases short, with 15 bases between. The CDR3 has 16 residues. CDR3 nucleotide sequence: TGTGCCAGCAGCTTAGATCTGGGGGGGATTGCTGAAAAACTGTTTTTT. It specifies CASSLDLGGIAEKLFF.

The CDR3 protein is CASSLGGGNTGELFF. CDR3 nucleotides: TGTGCCAGCAGTTTAGGCGGGGGGAACACCGGGGAGCTGTTTTTT. The chain has TRBV28 and TRBJ2-2, with 7 positions matching TRBD2. This CDR3 has 15 residues. V gave up 2 bases and J gave up 1 base; unmatched junction bases: 1. Germline CDR1 reads MDHEN; CDR2 reads SYDVKM.

This chain joins TRBV4-1 and TRBJ1-4, with TRBD1 as a possible D gene (6 bases). In germline, CDR1 is MGHRA, CDR2 YSYEKL. The CDR3 covers 16 residues. Trimming cost V 1 base and J 10 bases, with 19 bases left between them. The chain's CDR3 is CASSQVQGKPPGKLFF. DNA for the CDR3: TGCGCCAGCAGCCAAGTACAGGGCAAACCACCCGGAAAACTGTTTTTT.

The V gene is TRBV9, the J gene TRBJ1-1; D perhaps matches TRBD1 (6 bases). The CDR3 runs to 15 residues. Germline V gives CDR1 SGDLS, CDR2 YYNGEE. Trimming took 0 bases from V and 5 from J, leaving 14 bases between them. CDR3 bases: TGTGCCAGCAGCGTAGACGGCAGGGGAGGGACTGAAGCTTTCTTT. This sequence encodes CASSVDGRGGTEAFF.

V gene TRBV5-1 combines with J gene TRBJ1-2; D call uncertain. The CDR3 is 14 residues long. The germline CDR1 and CDR2 sequences are SGHRS and YFSETQ. Trimming took 3 bases from V and 4 from J, leaving 13 bases between them. In DNA form, the CDR3 reads TGCGCCAGCAGCTCAGGCGCTCCCACCTATGGCTACACCTTC. Translated, it gives CASSSGAPTYGYTF. Variable domain in full (rest from reference TRBV5-1 and TRBJ1-2): KAGVTQTPRYLIKTRGQQVTLSCSPISGHRSVSWYQQTPGQGLQFLFEYFSETQRNKGNFPGRFSGRQFSNSRSEMNVSTLELGDSALYLCASSSGAPTYGYTFGSGTRLTVV.

The rearrangement links TRBV3-1 (or the pseudogene TRBV3-2) to TRBJ1-2; D not resolved. This CDR3 is 14 amino acids long. Per germline, CDR1 LGHDT and CDR2 YNNKEL (reference sequence). Trimming shortened V by 0 bases and J by 3 bases, and 8 bases separated the two germline ends. CDR3 DNA sequence: TGTGCCAGCAGCCAAGATCAGGCGTACTATGGCTACACCTTC. It is translated as CASSQDQAYYGYTF.

The rearrangement uses TRBV28 and TRBJ2-1, with TRBD1 matching 7 bases. The CDR3 has 16 amino acids. Per germline, CDR1 MDHEN and CDR2 SYDVKM. V trimming: 5 bases; J trimming: 8 bases; junction bases outside the gene matches: 15. For the CDR3, the DNA is TGTGCCAGCAGTAGTATGACAGGGCGACACTTTGATGAGCAGTTCTTC. Protein product: CASSSMTGRHFDEQFF.

CDR3 in DNA: TGTGCCAGCAGTTTGAGGGGCAATCAGCCCCAGCATTTT. Its protein is CASSLRGNQPQHF. V gene TRBV12-3 or TRBV12-4 combines with J gene TRBJ1-5; D gene uncertain. V lost 3 bases and J 2 bases, leaving 5 bases between the germline ends. The CDR3 runs 13 residues.

This rearrangement joins TRBV5-1 to TRBJ1-5, with a possible D match to TRBD1 (5 bases). This CDR3 has 11 residues. The V gene's germline CDR1 is SGHRS and CDR2 YFSETQ. V was cut by 8 bases and J by 6 bases, with 9 bases left in between. The CDR3 DNA follows: TGCGCCAGGTCCGGGGGTCAGCCCCAGCATTTT. Residues: CARSGGQPQHF.

The genes are TRBV19 and TRBJ1-2, with unresolved D. Germline V gene data show CDR1 as LNHDA and CDR2 as SQIVND (reference sequence). The CDR3 runs 16 residues. V dropped 2 bases and J dropped 1 base, with 14 bases sitting between them. CDR3 in amino acids: CASSIITGYGNYGYTF. The CDR3 DNA follows: TGTGCCAGTAGTATAATCACGGGGTACGGTAACTATGGCTACACCTTC.

The rearrangement links TRBV5-8 to TRBJ2-3; TRBD2 agrees at 7 bases. Germline trimming cut 4 bases from V and 2 bases from J; bases unmatched to any gene: 7. The CDR3 sequence is 15 residues long. Germline-derived CDR1 and CDR2 are SGHTS and YDEGEE. The CDR3 loop is CASSHPGGPTDTQYF. In nucleotides, the CDR3 is TGTGCCAGCAGCCACCCGGGGGGTCCCACAGATACGCAGTATTTT.